This T cell receptor beta chain stems from a study of blood T cells in healthy people across ages. Study as a whole: Template switching picked up about one barcoded beta molecule for each two T cells.

Comments on this clonotype: At one end the junction does not follow the germline gene, possibly because of a read error.

Germline CDR1 is SGHVS and CDR2 is FNYEAQ. The CDR3 covers 13 residues. A J-beta primer mix and a sample-barcoded 5' primer were used in a second PCR of about 6 to 12 cycles. Tags on each cDNA molecule came from a template-switch adaptor with 12 random nucleotides. TCRdb independently ran MiXCR on the 5' RACE reads; one entry per CDR3 protein. The table records 270,000 or so distinct CDR3 sequences, 25% to 30% of them present only once. Sequencing input: blood. The chain is built from TRBV7-6 and TRBJ2-5; D remains ambiguous. This clonotype was obtained from a woman between 65 and 79 years old in good health. CDR3 DNA: TGTACCAGCAGCCGTGGTAGGGAAGAGACCCAGTACTTC. Translating gives CTSSRGREETQYF.